The 24 T cell receptor beta chains below come from one sample, sequenced in a study of blood T cell repertoires in COVID-19. The repertoire was sequenced with immunoSEQ multiplex PCR; TCRdb's copy has only in-frame clones and lacks some. This sample has about 59,000 clones, with approximately 80% found just once. The sequenced material came from peripheral blood. These TCRs come from a woman older than 75 with active or convalescent COVID-19.

This clone was seen a handful of times. This chain connects TRBV7-9 to TRBJ2-5, with 7 bases aligning to TRBD2. With 5 bases clipped from V and 4 bases from J, the junction kept 7 bases outside the gene matches. The CDR3 sequence is 14 residues long. The germline CDR1 and CDR2 sequences are SEHNR and FQNEAQ (reference sequence). For the CDR3, the DNA is TGTGCCAGCAGCCCGAGCGGGGTGGGAGAGACCCAGTACTTC. It encodes CASSPSGVGETQYF.

The rearrangement uses TRBV7-2 and TRBJ2-1; 9 bases agree with TRBD1. The CDR3 is 15 residues long. Trimming took 3 bases from V and 6 from J; bases not matched to a gene: 6. The V gene's germline CDR1 is SGHTA and CDR2 FQGNSA. The CDR3 bases are TGTGCCAGCAGCTTCCGGGACAGGGTGTCCAATGAGCAGTTCTTC. It translates to CASSFRDRVSNEQFF.

V and J are TRBV6-2 or TRBV6-3 and TRBJ2-3; the D is unclear. The germline CDR1 and CDR2 sequences are MNHEY and SVGEGT. Trimming took 5 bases from V and 0 from J, leaving 12 bases between them. There are 15 residues in the CDR3. The CDR3 sequence: CASSHPWPSTDTQYF. For the CDR3, the DNA is TGTGCCAGCAGTCACCCCTGGCCCAGCACAGATACGCAGTATTTT.

This clone turned up a few times. This chain uses TRBV2 with TRBJ1-2, with 9 nucleotides matching TRBD1. The CDR3 runs 13 residues. Looked up from germline, CDR1 is SNHLY and CDR2 is FYNNEI. Trimming at V came to 8 bases and at J to 6 bases, leaving 7 bases not matched to a gene. The CDR3 loop is CASLPQGADGYTF. The CDR3 nucleotides read TGTGCCAGCCTTCCACAGGGGGCAGATGGCTACACCTTC.

This chain connects TRBV6-2 or TRBV6-3 to TRBJ2-3; no clear D. Per the germline V gene, CDR1 is MNHEY and CDR2 is SVGEGT. This CDR3 has 15 residues. Trimming stripped 7 bases from V and 0 bases from J, with 14 bases between. In DNA form, the CDR3 reads TGTGCCAGCACCCCCGGAGCGCCTAGCACAGATACGCAGTATTTT. This gives the protein CASTPGAPSTDTQYF.

This clone was picked up a small number of times. The gene calls are TRBV27 and TRBJ1-4; TRBD1 aligns across 7 bases. CDR1 is MNHEY and CDR2 is SMNVEV in the germline V gene (reference sequence). V gave up 6 bases and J gave up 5 bases; unmatched junction bases: 6. The CDR3 has 14 amino acids. The CDR3 DNA is TGTGCCAGCAGCGCGGACAGGACAAATGAAAAACTGTTTTTT. As protein: CASSADRTNEKLFF.

The chain recombines TRBV12-3 or TRBV12-4 with TRBJ2-1; D perhaps matches TRBD1 (5 bases). The CDR3 consists of 11 residues. V lost 3 bases and J 12 bases, leaving 9 bases between the germline ends. The CDR3 loop is CASSFLTVQFF. DNA for the CDR3: TGTGCCAGCAGTTTTTTGACAGTGCAGTTCTTC.

This sequence joins TRBV3-1 (or the pseudogene TRBV3-2) and TRBJ2-5; D remains ambiguous. Trimming shortened V by 6 bases and J by 7 bases, and 15 bases separated the two germline ends. The CDR3 has 13 amino acids. Germline lookup yields CDR1 LGHDT and CDR2 YNNKEL (reference sequence). The CDR3: CASSLLDFGTQYF. DNA of the CDR3: TGTGCCAGCAGTCTCCTCGACTTTGGGACCCAGTACTTC.

This sequence joins TRBV9 and TRBJ2-3; the match to TRBD1 covers 10 bases. CDR3 length: 15 amino acids. In germline, CDR1 is SGDLS, CDR2 YYNGEE. The junction had 4 bases not matched to a gene; V was cut back by 2 bases and J by 4 bases. CDR3 amino acids: CASSVRTGGSDTQYF. CDR3 DNA sequence: TGTGCCAGCAGCGTCAGGACAGGGGGTTCAGATACGCAGTATTTT.

The chain is built from TRBV7-2 and TRBJ1-1, with D possibly TRBD1 on 5 matching bases. The CDR3 is 16 residues long. V was clipped by 3 bases and J by 4 bases, with 18 bases between them. Germline-derived CDR1 and CDR2 are SGHTA and FQGNSA. The chain's CDR3 is CASSLGLRSWGTEAFF. CDR3 bases: TGTGCCAGCAGCTTGGGGCTGAGGTCTTGGGGCACTGAAGCTTTCTTT.

This clone occurred once. The chain combines TRBV24-1 with TRBJ2-7, with D maybe TRBD2 (5 bases). The length of the CDR3 is 11 residues. Germline CDR1 reads KGHDR; CDR2 reads SFDVKD. V lost 7 bases and J 3 bases, leaving 6 bases between the germline ends. CDR3 coding DNA: TGTGCCACCAGCCGGGGCTACGAGCAGTACTTC. Translation: CATSRGYEQYF.

This sequence joins TRBV7-2 and TRBJ2-2, with unresolved D. The CDR3 has 14 residues. Germline-derived CDR1 and CDR2 are SGHTA and FQGNSA. The V end was cut by 6 bases, the J end by 4 bases, with 12 bases between. CDR3 amino acids: CASRAGWSTGELFF. DNA for the CDR3: TGTGCCAGCAGGGCAGGTTGGTCCACCGGGGAGCTGTTTTTT.

The chain recombines TRBV3-1 (or the pseudogene TRBV3-2) with TRBJ2-2; perhaps TRBD1 as D (6 bases). The CDR3 is 15 residues long. Germline values: CDR1 LGHDT, CDR2 YNNKEL (reference sequence). V lost 4 bases to trimming and J lost 2 bases, with 11 bases between them. This CDR3 reads CASSPRDTNTGELFF. CDR3 bases: TGTGCCAGCAGCCCGAGGGACACTAACACCGGGGAGCTGTTTTTT.

V gene TRBV7-2 combines with J gene TRBJ2-7; D remains unclear. V was pared by 5 bases and J by 3 bases, with 11 bases between. The germline gives CDR1 SGHTA, CDR2 FQGNSA. The CDR3 extends over 13 amino acids. CDR3 residues: CASSPLTLYEQYF. The CDR3 DNA follows: TGTGCCAGCAGCCCCCTGACACTCTACGAGCAGTACTTC.

J is TRBJ1-5 and V is TRBV19; TRBD1 aligns across 8 bases. V shed 5 bases, J shed 6 bases, and the junction held 9 bases outside the gene matches. The germline CDR1 and CDR2 sequences are LNHDA and SQIVND (reference sequence). CDR3 length: 15 residues. CDR3 protein: CASSVGTGGFQPQHF. The CDR3, as DNA: TGTGCCAGTAGTGTTGGTACAGGGGGGTTTCAGCCCCAGCATTTT.

This chain uses TRBV2 with TRBJ1-4; 7 bases map to TRBD1. The germline V gene encodes CDR1 SNHLY and CDR2 FYNNEI. The CDR3 consists of 14 residues. The V segment lost 4 bases and the J segment 7 bases; nucleotides outside the gene matches: 6. CDR3 protein: CASSGQTGSEKLFF. CDR3 nucleotide sequence: TGTGCCAGCAGTGGCCAGACAGGGTCTGAAAAACTGTTTTTT.

The rearrangement links TRBV18 to TRBJ2-5; D may be TRBD1 (6 bases). The CDR3 extends over 13 amino acids. Germline V gene lookup returns CDR1 KGHSH and CDR2 LQKENI. Trimming left V 6 bases short and J 5 bases short, with 13 bases between. CDR3 loop: CASSPRQEETQYF. CDR3 in DNA: TGTGCCAGCTCGCCGAGACAGGAGGAGACCCAGTACTTC.

This rearrangement joins TRBV27 to TRBJ2-7; D ambiguous. CDR1 is MNHEY and CDR2 is SMNVEV in the germline V gene (reference sequence). CDR3 size: 15 residues. The V gene lost 2 bases and the J gene lost 3 bases, with 14 bases spanning the gap. CDR3 loop: CASSLVGAPLYEQYF. The CDR3 DNA follows: TGTGCCAGCAGTTTAGTCGGTGCCCCCCTCTACGAGCAGTACTTC.

This clone was seen more than once but under ten times. This rearrangement joins TRBV12-3 or TRBV12-4 to TRBJ2-7; no clear D gene. The length of the CDR3 is 13 residues. Trimming shortened V by 3 bases and J by 3 bases, and 9 bases separated the two germline ends. The CDR3 here is CASSFHAGYEQYF. The CDR3 DNA reads TGTGCCAGCAGTTTCCACGCAGGCTACGAGCAGTACTTC.

The V gene is TRBV7-9, the J gene TRBJ1-3; 8 bases are shared with TRBD1. J gave up 8 bases and V 1 base, and 7 bases lay outside the gene matches. The CDR3 has 15 residues. Germline assignment: CDR1 SEHNR and CDR2 FQNEAQ (reference sequence). The CDR3 reads CASSLDDRGRHTIYF. CDR3 coding DNA: TGTGCCAGCAGCTTAGATGACAGGGGACGACACACCATATATTTT.

The chain carries TRBV19 and TRBJ2-5; maybe TRBD1 (5 bases). CDR3 length: 13 amino acids. Germline CDR1 LNHDA, CDR2 SQIVND (reference sequence). Trimming removed 1 base at V and 5 bases at J, with 8 bases between. The CDR3 nucleotides are TGTGCCAGTAGTATAGCAGGGTTGGAGACCCAGTACTTC. Translation gives CASSIAGLETQYF.

V usage is TRBV3-1 (or the pseudogene TRBV3-2) and J usage is TRBJ2-1, with D tentatively TRBD1 (6 bases). The CDR3 length is 17 residues. Germline CDR1 reads LGHDT; CDR2 reads YNNKEL (reference sequence). Trimming took 4 bases from V and 0 from J, leaving 16 bases between them. CDR3 nucleotides: TGTGCCAGCAGCCGGTTCGGACAGCCAAGCTCCTACAATGAGCAGTTCTTC. As protein: CASSRFGQPSSYNEQFF.

V usage is TRBV10-3 and J usage is TRBJ2-5, with TRBD1 matching 9 bases. The trim removed 7 bases at V and 5 bases at J, leaving 8 bases unmatched. The germline V gene has CDR1 ENHRY and CDR2 SYGVKD. The CDR3 loop spans 14 amino acids. In DNA, the CDR3 is TGTGCCATCAAGGATGACAGGGGGACTGAGACCCAGTACTTC. It yields the protein CAIKDDRGTETQYF.

The sample holds one count of this clone. The chain combines TRBV4-3 with TRBJ1-6, with TRBD1 matching 7 bases. This CDR3 is 16 amino acids long. The germline V gene encodes CDR1 LGHNA and CDR2 YSLEER. J lost 10 bases, V lost 0 bases, and 9 bases had no gene match. The CDR3 nucleotides are TGCGCCAGCAGCCAAGAAATTCGGGACAGTGGGTCACCCCTCCACTTT. Protein sequence: CASSQEIRDSGSPLHF.